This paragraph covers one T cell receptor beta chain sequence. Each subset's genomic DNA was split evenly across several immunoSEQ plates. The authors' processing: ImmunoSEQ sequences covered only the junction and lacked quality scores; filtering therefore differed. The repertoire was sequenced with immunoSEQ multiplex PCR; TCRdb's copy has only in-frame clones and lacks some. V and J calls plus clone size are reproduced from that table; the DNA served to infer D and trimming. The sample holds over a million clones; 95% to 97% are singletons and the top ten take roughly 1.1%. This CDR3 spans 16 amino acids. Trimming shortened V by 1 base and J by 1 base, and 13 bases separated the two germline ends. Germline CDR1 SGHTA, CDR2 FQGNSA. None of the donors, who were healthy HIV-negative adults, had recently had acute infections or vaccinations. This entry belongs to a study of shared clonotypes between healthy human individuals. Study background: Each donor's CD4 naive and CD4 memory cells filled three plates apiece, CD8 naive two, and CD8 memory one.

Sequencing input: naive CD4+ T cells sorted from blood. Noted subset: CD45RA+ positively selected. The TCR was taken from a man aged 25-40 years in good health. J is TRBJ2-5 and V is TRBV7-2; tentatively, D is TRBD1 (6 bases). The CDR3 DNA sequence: TGTGCCAGCAGCTTAGAATACAGGGAAAGCCAAGAGACCCAGTACTTC. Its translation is CASSLEYRESQETQYF.